These 4 T cell receptor beta chains were sequenced from one sample in a study of Tregs in tolerant kidney transplant recipients. After approximately six days with irradiated graft donor PBMCs, CFSE-labeled recipient PBMCs were FACS-sorted. TCRdb's copy holds only in-frame clones and misses some; the assay was immunoSEQ multiplex PCR. Counted here are approximately 9,100 clones, about 34% occurring once; the ten biggest clones make up 5% to 7.5%. These receptors' antigens are unknown. Source: CD8+ T cells from blood cultured with allogeneic cells, taken before the transplant. All receptors come from a human patient who received a combined kidney and bone marrow transplant.

The rearrangement links TRBV4-2 to TRBJ2-3, with 10 bases that match TRBD1. CDR1 and CDR2 from the germline V gene are LGHNA and YNFKEQ. The J segment lost 2 bases and the V segment lost 5 bases, leaving 4 bases of the junction unmatched. The CDR3 is 15 residues long. CDR3 loop: CASSSGTGVTDTQYF. CDR3 coding DNA: TGTGCCAGCAGCTCCGGGACAGGGGTCACAGATACGCAGTATTTT.

In its sample, this clone was seen a few times. The chain combines TRBV7-3 with TRBJ2-7; a possible D gene is TRBD1 (6 bases). The germline V and J ends were trimmed by 5 bases and 3 bases, with 14 bases remaining between them. Germline CDR1 and CDR2: SGHTA and FQGTGA. The CDR3 covers 14 residues. The DNA of the CDR3 is TGTGCCAGCAGCCCTCCGACAGGAGACTACGAGCAGTACTTC. Encoded protein: CASSPPTGDYEQYF.

This chain joins TRBV11-2 and TRBJ1-1; D uncertain. CDR3 size: 15 residues. Trimming removed 0 bases at V and 10 bases at J, with 18 bases between. CDR1 SGHAT and CDR2 FQNNGV come from the germline V gene. This CDR3 reads CASSLDLGLHTGAFF. CDR3 DNA sequence: TGTGCCAGCAGCTTAGATCTCGGACTCCACACGGGAGCTTTCTTT.

The sample holds a few counts of this clone. The rearrangement links TRBV4-1 to TRBJ1-2; possibly TRBD1 for D (6 bases). V lost 0 bases to trimming and J lost 4 bases, with 21 bases between them. Germline CDR1 is MGHRA and CDR2 is YSYEKL. The CDR3 runs 18 residues. CDR3 nucleotides: TGCGCCAGCAGCCAAGATCTGGCAGGGGCGCTTACTTTCTATGGCTACACCTTC. This encodes CASSQDLAGALTFYGYTF.